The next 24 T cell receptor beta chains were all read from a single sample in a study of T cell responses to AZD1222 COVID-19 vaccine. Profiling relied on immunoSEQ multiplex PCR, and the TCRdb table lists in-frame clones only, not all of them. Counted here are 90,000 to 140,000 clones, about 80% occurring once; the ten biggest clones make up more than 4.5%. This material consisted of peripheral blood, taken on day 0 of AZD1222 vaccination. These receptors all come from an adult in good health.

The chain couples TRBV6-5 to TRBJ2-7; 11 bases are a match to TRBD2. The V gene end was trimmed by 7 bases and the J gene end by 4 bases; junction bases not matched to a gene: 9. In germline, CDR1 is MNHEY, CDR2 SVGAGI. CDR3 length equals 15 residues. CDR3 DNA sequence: TGTGCCAGCATGCCACTTAGCGGGGGGGCATACGAGCAGTACTTC. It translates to CASMPLSGGAYEQYF.

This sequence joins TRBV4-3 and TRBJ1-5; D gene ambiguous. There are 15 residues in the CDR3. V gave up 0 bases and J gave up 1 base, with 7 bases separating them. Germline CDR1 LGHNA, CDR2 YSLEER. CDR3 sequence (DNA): TGCGCCAGCAGCCAAGAAGGAGTAAGCAATCAGCCCCAGCATTTT. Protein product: CASSQEGVSNQPQHF.

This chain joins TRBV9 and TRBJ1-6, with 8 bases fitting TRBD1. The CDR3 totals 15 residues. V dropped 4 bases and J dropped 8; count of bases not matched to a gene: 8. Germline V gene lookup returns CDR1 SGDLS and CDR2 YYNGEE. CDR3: CASSFRGQGDSPLHF. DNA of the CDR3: TGTGCCAGCAGCTTCAGAGGACAGGGCGATTCACCCCTCCACTTT.

The CDR3 region has the DNA TGTGCCAGCAGCTTACAGGGGGTAGGCACTGAAGCTTTCTTT. It is translated as CASSLQGVGTEAFF. The chain links TRBV7-2 to TRBJ1-1; 7 positions match TRBD1. CDR3 length equals 14 residues. Germline V gives CDR1 SGHTA, CDR2 FQGNSA. V lost 2 bases to trimming and J lost 4 bases; unmatched junction nucleotides: 4.

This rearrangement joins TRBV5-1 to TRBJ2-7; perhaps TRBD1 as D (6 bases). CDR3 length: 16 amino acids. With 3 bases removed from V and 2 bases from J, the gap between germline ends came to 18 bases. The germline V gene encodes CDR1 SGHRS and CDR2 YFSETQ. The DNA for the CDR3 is TGCGCCAGCAGCTCTACCCCCTCGACAGGCACCTACGAGCAGTACTTC. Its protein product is CASSSTPSTGTYEQYF.

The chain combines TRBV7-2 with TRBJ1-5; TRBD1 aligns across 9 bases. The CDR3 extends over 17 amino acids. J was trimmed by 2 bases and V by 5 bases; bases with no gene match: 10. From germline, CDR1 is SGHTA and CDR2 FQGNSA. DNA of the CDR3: TGTGCCAGCAGCCTAGGGGGACAGGGTTGGGGCAATCAGCCCCAGCATTTT. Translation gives CASSLGGQGWGNQPQHF.

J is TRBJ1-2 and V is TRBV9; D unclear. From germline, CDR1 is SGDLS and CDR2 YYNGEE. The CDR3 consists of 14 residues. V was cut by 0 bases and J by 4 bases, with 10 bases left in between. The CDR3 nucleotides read TGTGCCAGCAGCGTAGATCAGAATTTCTATGGCTACACCTTC. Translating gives CASSVDQNFYGYTF.

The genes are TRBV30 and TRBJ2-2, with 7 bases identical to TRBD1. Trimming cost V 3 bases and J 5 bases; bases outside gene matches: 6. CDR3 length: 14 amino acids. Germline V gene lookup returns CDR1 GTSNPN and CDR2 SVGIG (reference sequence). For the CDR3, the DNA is TGTGCCTGGAGATTAACAGGGGCGACCGGGGAGCTGTTTTTT. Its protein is CAWRLTGATGELFF.

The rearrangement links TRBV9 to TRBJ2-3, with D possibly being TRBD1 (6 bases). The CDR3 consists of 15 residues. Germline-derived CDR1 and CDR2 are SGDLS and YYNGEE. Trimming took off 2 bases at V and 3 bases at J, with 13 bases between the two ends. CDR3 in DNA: TGTGCCAGCAGCGTCACAGGGATGGGGACAGATACGCAGTATTTT. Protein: CASSVTGMGTDTQYF.

As DNA, the CDR3 is TGTGCCAGCAGTTTAGAGGTCAACTATGGCTACACCTTC. Translation: CASSLEVNYGYTF. The chain couples TRBV12-3 or TRBV12-4 to TRBJ1-2; no clear D gene. This CDR3 contains 13 residues. With 1 base removed from V and 2 bases from J, the gap between germline ends came to 5 bases.

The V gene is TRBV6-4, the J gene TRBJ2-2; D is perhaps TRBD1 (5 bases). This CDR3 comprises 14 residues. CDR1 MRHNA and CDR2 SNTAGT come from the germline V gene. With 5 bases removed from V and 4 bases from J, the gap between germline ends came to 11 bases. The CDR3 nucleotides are TGTGCCAGCAGTTCAGGGAAGCCCACCGGGGAGCTGTTTTTT. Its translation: CASSSGKPTGELFF.

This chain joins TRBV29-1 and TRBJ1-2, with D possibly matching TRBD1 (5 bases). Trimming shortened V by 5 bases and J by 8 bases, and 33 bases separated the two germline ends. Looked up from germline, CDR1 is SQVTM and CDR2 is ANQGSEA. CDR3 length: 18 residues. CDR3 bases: TGCAGCGTTCGTAGGGGTGCGGGGGTCTCGGCGTCTCTCACCGGCTACACCTTC. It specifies CSVRRGAGVSASLTGYTF.

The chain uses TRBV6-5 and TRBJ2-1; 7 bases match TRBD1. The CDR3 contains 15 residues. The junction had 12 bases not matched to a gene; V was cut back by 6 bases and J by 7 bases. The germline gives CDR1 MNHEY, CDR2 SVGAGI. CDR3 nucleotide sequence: TGTGCCAGCAGAGACCAAGACAGGGCCCGTAATGAGCAGTTCTTC. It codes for CASRDQDRARNEQFF.

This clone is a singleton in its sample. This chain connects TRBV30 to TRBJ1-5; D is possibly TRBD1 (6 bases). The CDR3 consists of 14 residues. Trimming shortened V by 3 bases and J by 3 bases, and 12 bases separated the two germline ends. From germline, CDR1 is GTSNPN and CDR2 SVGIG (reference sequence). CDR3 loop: CAWRAYRDNQPQHF. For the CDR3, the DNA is TGTGCCTGGAGGGCCTACAGGGACAATCAGCCCCAGCATTTT.

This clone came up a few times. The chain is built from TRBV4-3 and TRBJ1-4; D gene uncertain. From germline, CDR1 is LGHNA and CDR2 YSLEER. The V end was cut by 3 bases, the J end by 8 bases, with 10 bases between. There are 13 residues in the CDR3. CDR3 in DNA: TGCGCCAGCAGCCAGCGAGCCGAGGAAAAACTGTTTTTT. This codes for CASSQRAEEKLFF.

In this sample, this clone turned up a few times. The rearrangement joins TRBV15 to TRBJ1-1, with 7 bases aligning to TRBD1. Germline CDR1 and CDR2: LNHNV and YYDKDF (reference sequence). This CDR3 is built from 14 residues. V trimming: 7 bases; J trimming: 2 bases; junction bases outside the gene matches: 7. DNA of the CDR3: TGTGCCACCACCACAGGGGCCGGTAACACTGAAGCTTTCTTT. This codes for CATTTGAGNTEAFF.

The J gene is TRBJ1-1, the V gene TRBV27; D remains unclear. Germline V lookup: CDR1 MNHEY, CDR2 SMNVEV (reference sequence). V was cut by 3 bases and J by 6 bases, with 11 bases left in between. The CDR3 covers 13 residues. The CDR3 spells CASSLTPSAEAFF. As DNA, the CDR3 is TGTGCCAGCAGTTTGACCCCCAGCGCTGAAGCTTTCTTT.

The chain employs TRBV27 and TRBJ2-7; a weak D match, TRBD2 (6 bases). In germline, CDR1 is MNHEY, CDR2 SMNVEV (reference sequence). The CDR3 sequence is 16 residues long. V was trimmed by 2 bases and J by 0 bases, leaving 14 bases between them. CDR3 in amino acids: CASSLVAAGSSYEQYF. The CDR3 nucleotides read TGTGCCAGCAGTTTAGTAGCGGCAGGTAGCTCCTACGAGCAGTACTTC.

The CDR3 is CASSKASGINSPLHF. The CDR3 region has the DNA TGTGCCAGCAGCAAAGCTTCAGGGATTAATTCACCCCTCCACTTT. V gene TRBV21-1 combines with J gene TRBJ1-6; no DNA check was done on the table's D call, TRBD1. TRBV21-1 is a listed pseudogene. The CDR3 is 15 amino acids.

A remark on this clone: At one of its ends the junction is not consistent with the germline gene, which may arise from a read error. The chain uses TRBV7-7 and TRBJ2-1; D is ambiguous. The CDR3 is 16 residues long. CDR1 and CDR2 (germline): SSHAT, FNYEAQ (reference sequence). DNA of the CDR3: TGTGCTAGCAGCTTAACCACCCTCTCCCCGGAAGATATGCAGTTCTTC. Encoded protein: CASSLTTLSPEDMQFF.

The CDR3 protein is CASRVDRYNSPLHF. For the CDR3, the DNA is TGTGCCAGCAGAGTGGACAGGTATAATTCACCCCTCCACTTT. The V gene is TRBV6-6, the J gene TRBJ1-6, with 7 bases identical to TRBD1. The germline V gene has CDR1 MNHNY and CDR2 SVGAGI (reference sequence). This CDR3 contains 14 residues. Unmatched junction bases numbered 3, after V lost 6 bases and J lost 4 bases.

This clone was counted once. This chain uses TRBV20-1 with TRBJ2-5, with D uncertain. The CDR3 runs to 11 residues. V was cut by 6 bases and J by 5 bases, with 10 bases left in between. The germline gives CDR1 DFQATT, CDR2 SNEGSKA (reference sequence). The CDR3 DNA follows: TGCAGTGCGGGGAATGCGGAGACCCAGTACTTC. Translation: CSAGNAETQYF.

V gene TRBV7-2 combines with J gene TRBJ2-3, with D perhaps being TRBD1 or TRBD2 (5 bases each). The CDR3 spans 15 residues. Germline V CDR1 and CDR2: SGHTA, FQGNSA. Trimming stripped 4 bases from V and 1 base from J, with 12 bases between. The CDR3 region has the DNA TGTGCCAGCAGCTCTTGGGACCCTGGCACAGATACGCAGTATTTT. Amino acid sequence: CASSSWDPGTDTQYF.

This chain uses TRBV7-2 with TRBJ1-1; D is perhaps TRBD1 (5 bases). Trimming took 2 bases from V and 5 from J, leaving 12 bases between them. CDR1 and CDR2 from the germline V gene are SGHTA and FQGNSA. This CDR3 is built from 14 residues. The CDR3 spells CASSLQGGGTEAFF. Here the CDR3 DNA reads TGTGCCAGCAGCTTACAGGGCGGGGGAACTGAAGCTTTCTTT.